The clone carrying this TCR beta chain is categorized as medium-sized. CDR3 length: 13 residues. CDR1 SQVTM and CDR2 ANQGSEA come from the germline V gene. V dropped 6 bases and J dropped 4; count of bases not matched to a gene: 8. This specimen comes from a study of spatial heterogeneity in lung cancer. TCRdb passed the 5' RACE reads through MiXCR, listing each CDR3 protein once. The sample lists about 3,500 distinct CDR3 sequences, roughly 2.9% occurring once. As for time point: sample taken at primary tumor resection. Just over 70 TRACERx patients with early, untreated non-small cell lung cancer donated samples. No cells were sorted before sequencing. The whole RNA sequenced was extracted from tumor, nontumor lung or frozen PBMC.

This chain links TRBV29-1 with TRBJ1-2, with 7 bases lining up with TRBD1. The receptor was isolated from a female donor with early-stage non-small cell lung cancer. The sample in question was normal lung tissue next to the tumor, obtained at surgery. The CDR3 here is CSVQQGTGYGYTF. CDR3 DNA sequence: TGCAGCGTACAACAGGGGACGGGCTATGGCTACACCTTC.